A single sample is the source of the 19 T cell receptor beta chains below, sequenced in a study of blood T cell repertoires in COVID-19. The method was immunoSEQ multiplex PCR; TCRdb's version includes in-frame clones alone and lacks a portion of them. Of some 150,000 clones listed, 75% to 85% are singletons. Sequenced input: peripheral blood. These receptors all come from a middle-aged man with acute or convalescent COVID-19.

This chain connects TRBV10-3 to TRBJ2-7; 9 bases map to TRBD2. The CDR3 length is 14 residues. V was clipped by 10 bases and J by 3 bases; unmatched bases: 10. Germline CDR1 reads ENHRY; CDR2 reads SYGVKD. This CDR3 reads CASRSAGGNYEQYF. CDR3 sequence (DNA): TGTGCCAGCCGTTCAGCGGGAGGTAACTACGAGCAGTACTTC.

The chain combines TRBV30 with TRBJ1-4; D is ambiguous. Trimming shortened V by 2 bases and J by 4 bases, and 11 bases separated the two germline ends. Germline CDR1 reads GTSNPN; CDR2 reads SVGIG (reference sequence). The length of the CDR3 is 14 residues. CDR3 DNA sequence: TGTGCCTGGAGTTCCAGGCAGATTAATGAAAAACTGTTTTTT. Protein product: CAWSSRQINEKLFF.

The chain employs TRBV19 and TRBJ2-7, with TRBD2 matching over 7 bases. The V and J ends lost 7 bases and 6 bases, in that order; junction bases with no gene match: 9. The germline V gene has CDR1 LNHDA and CDR2 SQIVND (reference sequence). The CDR3 consists of 13 residues. The CDR3 loop is CASNSGPAGEQYF. The CDR3, as DNA: TGTGCCAGTAATAGCGGGCCGGCGGGCGAGCAGTACTTC.

The rearrangement uses TRBV3-1 (or the pseudogene TRBV3-2) and TRBJ2-3; possible D gene TRBD1, 6 bases. The V gene's germline CDR1 is LGHDT and CDR2 YNNKEL (reference sequence). V lost 4 bases to trimming and J lost 2 bases, with 13 bases between them. The length of the CDR3 is 15 residues. The CDR3 DNA sequence: TGTGCCAGCAGCCCCGAAGGACAGACCACAGATACGCAGTATTTT. Residues: CASSPEGQTTDTQYF.

The V and J genes are TRBV25-1 and TRBJ2-7; 7 bases are shared with TRBD1. Trimming took 6 bases from V and 1 from J; bases not matched to a gene: 3. Germline values: CDR1 MGHDK, CDR2 SYGVNS. The CDR3 length is 13 residues. DNA for the CDR3: TGTGCCAGCAGCGGGACAGTGTCCTACGAGCAGTACTTC. Encoded protein: CASSGTVSYEQYF.

The rearrangement uses TRBV19 and TRBJ1-1, with 9 nucleotides matching TRBD1. The CDR3 sequence is 15 residues long. Germline V gene sequence: CDR1 LNHDA, CDR2 SQIVND (reference sequence). V lost 0 bases and J lost 3; bases outside the gene matches: 2. CDR3 sequence (DNA): TGTGCCAGTAGTATAGAATGGGACAGGGACACTGAAGCTTTCTTT. This translates into CASSIEWDRDTEAFF.

V is TRBV6-5 and J is TRBJ1-4; TRBD1 might be the D (5 bases). The length of the CDR3 is 14 residues. Trimming cost V 6 bases and J 0 bases, with 8 bases left between them. Germline loops: CDR1 MNHEY, CDR2 SVGAGI. The CDR3 reads CASRETATNEKLFF. The CDR3 DNA follows: TGTGCCAGCAGAGAGACAGCAACTAATGAAAAACTGTTTTTT.

The chain recombines TRBV30 with TRBJ1-6; D is possibly TRBD1 (6 bases). Germline lookup yields CDR1 GTSNPN and CDR2 SVGIG (reference sequence). The V gene lost 2 bases and the J gene lost 7 bases, with 9 bases spanning the gap. This CDR3 has 13 residues. In nucleotides, the CDR3 is TGTGCCTGGAGTAAGGGGGTGAATTCACCCCTCCACTTT. It is translated as CAWSKGVNSPLHF.

The V call is TRBV27, the J call TRBJ1-2; D possibly corresponds to TRBD1 (6 bases). Germline V gene sequence: CDR1 MNHEY, CDR2 SMNVEV (reference sequence). This CDR3 has 12 residues. V was trimmed by 5 bases and J by 8 bases, leaving 12 bases between them. The DNA for the CDR3 is TGTGCCAGCAGTCCAGGGGCTGAGGGCTACACCTTC. Encoded protein: CASSPGAEGYTF.

The V call is TRBV19, the J call TRBJ1-5; perhaps TRBD1 as D (6 bases). This CDR3 spans 14 amino acids. Looked up from germline, CDR1 is LNHDA and CDR2 is SQIVND (reference sequence). V was cut by 2 bases and J by 6 bases, with 11 bases left in between. CDR3 sequence (DNA): TGTGCCAGTAGTATATCACAGGGCGTTCAGCCCCAGCATTTT. Its translation: CASSISQGVQPQHF.

J is TRBJ2-2 and V is TRBV10-3; D is uncertain. The CDR3 spans 14 residues. Germline-derived CDR1 and CDR2 are ENHRY and SYGVKD. V shed 2 bases and J shed 1 base, with 5 bases lying between them. The CDR3: CAISENRNTGELFF. DNA of the CDR3: TGTGCCATCAGTGAGAATAGGAACACCGGGGAGCTGTTTTTT.

This chain uses TRBV7-8 with TRBJ2-5; 8 bases agree with TRBD1. The CDR3 length is 15 residues. In germline, CDR1 is SGHVS, CDR2 FQNEAQ. The V and J ends lost 1 base and 5 bases, in that order; junction bases with no gene match: 6. The CDR3 reads CASSLGGQVRETQYF. In nucleotides, the CDR3 is TGTGCCAGCAGCTTAGGGGGACAGGTTCGGGAGACCCAGTACTTC.

This clone was seen a single time. This chain connects TRBV7-3 to TRBJ1-2, with D unclear. This CDR3 is 14 amino acids long. Germline V gene data show CDR1 as SGHTA and CDR2 as FQGTGA. V lost 1 base and J 8 bases, leaving 14 bases between the germline ends. Here the CDR3 DNA reads TGTGCCAGCAGCTTAATGTATGGGAGTGGGGGCTACACCTTC. It specifies CASSLMYGSGGYTF.

The chain is built from TRBV9 and TRBJ1-1, with 8 bases fitting TRBD1. V dropped 4 bases and J dropped 2; count of bases not matched to a gene: 7. The germline CDR1 and CDR2 sequences are SGDLS and YYNGEE. CDR3 length: 15 amino acids. CDR3 loop: CASSNGRGRNTEAFF. The CDR3 DNA is TGTGCCAGCAGCAATGGCAGGGGGCGTAACACTGAAGCTTTCTTT.

V and J are TRBV10-3 and TRBJ2-3; D ambiguous. V lost 5 bases and J 3 bases, leaving 12 bases between the germline ends. Germline CDR1 and CDR2: ENHRY and SYGVKD. The CDR3 has 14 amino acids. CDR3: CAISQEVRTDTQYF. In nucleotides, the CDR3 is TGTGCCATCAGTCAAGAGGTCCGAACAGATACGCAGTATTTT.

The chain combines TRBV3-1 (or the pseudogene TRBV3-2) with TRBJ2-7; perhaps TRBD2 as D (6 bases). CDR3 size: 12 residues. Germline V gene lookup returns CDR1 LGHDT and CDR2 YNNKEL (reference sequence). V lost 8 bases and J 3 bases, leaving 11 bases between the germline ends. CDR3 in amino acids: CASQTGGYEQYF. In DNA, the CDR3 is TGTGCCAGCCAAACCGGGGGCTACGAGCAGTACTTC.

The rearrangement links TRBV29-1 to TRBJ1-5, with D possibly being TRBD1 (6 bases). The V end was cut by 4 bases, the J end by 1 base, with 17 bases between. CDR1 is SQVTM, CDR2 ANQGSEA, per germline. CDR3 length equals 16 residues. CDR3 amino acids: CSVVIGGPMSNQPQHF. CDR3 DNA sequence: TGCAGCGTTGTTATCGGGGGGCCGATGAGCAATCAGCCCCAGCATTTT.

The chain couples TRBV6-5 to TRBJ2-3, with D tentatively TRBD2 (6 bases). This CDR3 is built from 12 residues. Germline CDR1 MNHEY, CDR2 SVGAGI. The V end was cut by 8 bases, the J end by 6 bases, with 12 bases between. The CDR3 is CASRTGVDTQYF. CDR3 bases: TGTGCCAGCCGGACGGGAGTGGATACGCAGTATTTT.

This clone was counted a single time. The V and J genes are TRBV4-1 and TRBJ2-3; 8 bases are a match to TRBD2. Unmatched junction bases numbered 9, after V lost 4 bases and J lost 0 bases. Germline V gene sequence: CDR1 MGHRA, CDR2 YSYEKL. This CDR3 contains 17 residues. CDR3 DNA: TGCGCCAGCAGCCCGTCCCTCCTAGCGGGTAGCACAGATACGCAGTATTTT. Its translation: CASSPSLLAGSTDTQYF.